This TCR beta chain originates from a study of CD4 T cells in relation to SARS-CoV-2 and coronaviruses. Study overall: PBMCs were cultured with antigen for roughly nine days before TCR beta sequencing. Overall study results and limits: Compared with monoreactive clones, crossreactive clones showed significantly weaker SARS-CoV-2 expansion.

Assay used: immunoSEQ multiplex PCR; TCRdb lists only in-frame clones, some missing. The table includes roughly 38,000 clones, about 87% detected once. The germline V gene encodes CDR1 SGHTA and CDR2 FQGNSA. Trimming took 6 bases from V and 2 from J, leaving 13 bases between them. This CDR3 region has 14 residues. Sorted naive or memory CD4+ cells met CEF peptides for over eight days. Of note for this clone: Its matching antigen is unknown.

The genes are TRBV7-2 and TRBJ2-5; D remains unclear. Sequenced: naive CD4+ T cells from PBMCs, cultured in vitro. Subset noted: naive CD4+ T cells isolated by negative enrichment. The TCR was taken from an adult with COVID-19. This chain's CDR3 is CASSIFGQQETQYF. As DNA, the CDR3 is TGTGCCAGCAGTATTTTCGGGCAGCAAGAGACCCAGTACTTC.